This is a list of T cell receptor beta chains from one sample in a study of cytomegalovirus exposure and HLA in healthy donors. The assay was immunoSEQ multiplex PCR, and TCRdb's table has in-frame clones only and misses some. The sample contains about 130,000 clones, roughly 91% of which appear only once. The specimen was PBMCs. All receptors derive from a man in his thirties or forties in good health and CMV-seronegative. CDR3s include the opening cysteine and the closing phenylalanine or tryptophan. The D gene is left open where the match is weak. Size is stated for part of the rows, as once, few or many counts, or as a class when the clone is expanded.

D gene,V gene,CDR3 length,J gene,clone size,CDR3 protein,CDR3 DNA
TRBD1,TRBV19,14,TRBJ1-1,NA,CASTPWDSNTEAFF,TGTGCCAGTACACCTTGGGACAGCAACACTGAAGCTTTCTTT
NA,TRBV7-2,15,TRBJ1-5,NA,CASSLWATSDQPQHF,TGTGCCAGCAGCTTATGGGCTACATCCGATCAGCCCCAGCATTTT
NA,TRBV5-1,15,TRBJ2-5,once,CASSHQGLDQETQYF,TGCGCCAGCAGCCACCAGGGCCTGGACCAAGAGACCCAGTACTTC
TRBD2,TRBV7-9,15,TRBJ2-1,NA,CASEDRGGGYNEQFF,TGTGCCAGCGAGGACCGGGGGGGAGGATACAATGAGCAGTTCTTC
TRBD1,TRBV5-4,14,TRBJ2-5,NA,CASSTQGAEETQYF,TGTGCCAGCAGCACACAGGGGGCGGAAGAGACCCAGTACTTC
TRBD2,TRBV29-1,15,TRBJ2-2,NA,CSVAAGGPNTGELFF,TGCAGCGTTGCAGCGGGGGGCCCGAACACCGGGGAGCTGTTTTTT
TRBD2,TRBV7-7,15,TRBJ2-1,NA,CASSLGLAGGDEQFF,TGTGCTAGCAGCTTAGGACTAGCGGGGGGGGATGAGCAGTTCTTC
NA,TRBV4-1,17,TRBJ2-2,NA,CASSQVRTGGLTGELFF,TGCGCCAGCAGCCAGGTTCGGACAGGAGGGTTGACCGGGGAGCTGTTTTTT
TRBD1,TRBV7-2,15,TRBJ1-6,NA,CASTLGQVYNSPLHF,TGTGCCAGCACCCTTGGACAGGTCTATAATTCACCCCTCCACTTT
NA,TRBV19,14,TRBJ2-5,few,CASSIGKEVETQYF,TGTGCCAGTAGTATTGGTAAGGAGGTGGAGACCCAGTACTTC
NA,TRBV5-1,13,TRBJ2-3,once,CASKDSDTDTQYF,TGCGCCAGCAAGGACAGTGACACAGATACGCAGTATTTT
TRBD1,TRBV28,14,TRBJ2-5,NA,CASRGQVGEETQYF,TGTGCCAGCAGGGGACAGGTCGGGGAAGAGACCCAGTACTTC
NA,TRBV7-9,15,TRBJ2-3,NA,CASSPRGRGTDTQYF,TGTGCCAGCAGTCCACGGGGTCGTGGCACAGATACGCAGTATTTT
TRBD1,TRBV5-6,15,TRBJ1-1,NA,CASRRLDRLDTEAFF,TGTGCCAGCAGGAGATTGGACAGGTTGGACACTGAAGCTTTCTTT
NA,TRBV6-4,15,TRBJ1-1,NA,CASSDGGGGYAEAFF,TGTGCCAGCAGTGACGGGGGGGGCGGATACGCTGAAGCTTTCTTT
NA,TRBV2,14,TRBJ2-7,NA,CASSEVGQVDEQYF,TGTGCCAGCAGTGAAGTGGGGCAGGTAGACGAGCAGTACTTC
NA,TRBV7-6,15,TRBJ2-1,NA,CASSLDRDPYNEQFF,TGTGCCAGCAGCTTAGACAGGGACCCATACAATGAGCAGTTCTTC
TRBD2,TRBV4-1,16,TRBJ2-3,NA,CASSPGLAGGSYTQYF,TGCGCCAGCAGCCCAGGACTAGCGGGGGGCTCGTATACGCAGTATTTT
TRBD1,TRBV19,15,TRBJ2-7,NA,CASSTPTGDFYEQYF,TGTGCCAGTAGTACCCCGACAGGGGACTTTTACGAGCAGTACTTC
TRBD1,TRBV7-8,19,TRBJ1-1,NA,CASSWPPWDSEGMNTEAFF,TGTGCCAGCAGCTGGCCACCCTGGGACAGCGAAGGAATGAACACTGAAGCTTTCTTT
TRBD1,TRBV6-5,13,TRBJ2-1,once,CASSYQGASEQFF,TGTGCCAGCAGTTACCAGGGGGCGAGTGAGCAGTTCTTC
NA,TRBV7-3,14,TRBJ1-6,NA,CASSLRTANSPLHF,TGTGCCAGCAGCTTAAGAACTGCCAACTCACCCCTCCACTTT
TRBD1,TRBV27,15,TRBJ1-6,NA,CASSLDRVYNSPLHF,TGTGCCAGCAGTTTAGACAGGGTCTATAATTCACCCCTCCACTTT
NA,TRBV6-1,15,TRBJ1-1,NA,CASSEVGRPNTEAFF,TGTGCCAGCAGTGAAGTGGGCAGACCGAACACTGAAGCTTTCTTT
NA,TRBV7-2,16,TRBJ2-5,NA,CASSSQIPANGETQYF,TGTGCCAGCAGCTCGCAGATACCGGCGAACGGGGAGACCCAGTACTTC
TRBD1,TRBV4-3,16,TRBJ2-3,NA,CASSQEGQGFTDTQYF,TGCGCCAGCAGCCAAGAGGGACAGGGTTTCACAGATACGCAGTATTTT
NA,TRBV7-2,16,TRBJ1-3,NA,CASSSTRTGSGNTIYF,TGTGCCAGCAGCTCCACTCGGACTGGCTCTGGAAACACCATATATTTT
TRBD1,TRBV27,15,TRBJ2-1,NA,CASSLSTGGDNEQFF,TGTGCCAGCAGTTTATCGACAGGGGGTGACAATGAGCAGTTCTTC
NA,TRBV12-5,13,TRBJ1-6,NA,CASGPGYNSPLHF,TGTGCTAGTGGGCCGGGGTATAATTCACCCCTCCACTTT
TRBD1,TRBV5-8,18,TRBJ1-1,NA,CASSPLTGGGPMNTEAFF,TGTGCCAGCAGCCCCCTGACAGGGGGCGGGCCTATGAACACTGAAGCTTTCTTT
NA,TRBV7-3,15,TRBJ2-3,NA,CASSDGTFSTDTQYF,TGTGCCAGCAGCGACGGGACTTTTAGCACAGATACGCAGTATTTT
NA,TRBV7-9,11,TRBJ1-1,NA,CASSPQTEAFF,TGTGCCAGCAGCCCCCAAACTGAAGCTTTCTTT
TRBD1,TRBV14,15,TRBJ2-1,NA,CASSAQGTVYNEQFF,TGTGCCAGCAGCGCACAGGGGACAGTCTACAATGAGCAGTTCTTC
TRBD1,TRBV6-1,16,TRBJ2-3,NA,CASSGRTGTATDTQYF,TGTGCCAGCAGTGGGCGGACCGGGACAGCCACAGATACGCAGTATTTT
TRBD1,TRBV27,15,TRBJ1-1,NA,CASRITFGTVTEAFF,TGTGCCAGCAGGATCACCTTCGGGACAGTAACTGAAGCTTTCTTT
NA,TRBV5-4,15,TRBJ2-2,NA,CASSLADRNTGELFF,TGTGCCAGCAGCTTGGCGGACAGGAACACCGGGGAGCTGTTTTTT
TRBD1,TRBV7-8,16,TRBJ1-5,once,CASSRLDRYSNQPQHF,TGTGCCAGCAGCCGACTGGACAGGTATAGCAATCAGCCCCAGCATTTT
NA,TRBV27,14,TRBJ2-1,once,CASSRQGRGNEQFF,TGTGCCAGCAGTCGACAGGGGAGGGGCAATGAGCAGTTCTTC
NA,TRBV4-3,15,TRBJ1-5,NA,CASSQDRASNQPQHF,TGCGCCAGCAGCCAAGATAGAGCTAGCAATCAGCCCCAGCATTTT
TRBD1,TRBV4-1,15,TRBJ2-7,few,CASSQRGQGAGEQYF,TGCGCCAGCAGCCAAAGGGGACAGGGCGCCGGCGAGCAGTACTTC
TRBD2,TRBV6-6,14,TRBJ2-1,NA,CASSPRTSNNEQFF,TGTGCCAGCAGCCCCCGGACTAGCAACAATGAGCAGTTCTTC